This T cell receptor beta chain was captured in a study of blood T cells in healthy people across ages. Trimming stripped 5 bases from V and 2 bases from J, with 5 bases between. The CDR3 spans 12 residues. Germline lookup yields CDR1 MNHEY and CDR2 SMNVEV (reference sequence). Primers used in a second PCR of about 7 to 12 cycles were a sample-barcoded 5' primer and a J-beta primer mix. TCRdb itself ran the 5' RACE reads through MiXCR, one entry per CDR3 protein. The sample carries 800,000 or so distinct CDR3 sequences, 62% recorded once. This clonotype has only a few counts. The sample comprised blood. The chain couples TRBV27 to TRBJ2-3, with D unclear. This clonotype originated in a man aged 30-40 years in good health. CDR3 sequence (DNA): TGTGCCAGCAGTAGGAACACAGATACGCAGTATTTT. It yields the protein CASSRNTDTQYF.